One and the same sample provided the 12 T cell receptor beta chains below, sequenced in a study of blood T cell repertoires in COVID-19. This table comes from immunoSEQ multiplex PCR, and its TCRdb copy is limited to in-frame clones, with some not included. The table includes under 95,000 clones, less than 90% detected once. The sample consisted of peripheral blood. These receptors all come from a human donor in a cohort sampled during active COVID-19.

This sequence joins TRBV3-1 (or the pseudogene TRBV3-2) and TRBJ2-2; 7 bases align to TRBD2. The junction had 6 bases not matched to a gene; V was cut back by 5 bases and J by 3 bases. The CDR3 spans 15 residues. Germline V gene sequence: CDR1 LGHDT, CDR2 YNNKEL (reference sequence). The CDR3 region has the DNA TGTGCCAGCAGCAATTTCCTAGCGGACACCGGGGAGCTGTTTTTT. Its translation: CASSNFLADTGELFF.

This clone was observed once. This chain links TRBV18 with TRBJ2-7, with 8 bases identical to TRBD1. The CDR3 spans 15 residues. Germline lookup yields CDR1 KGHSH and CDR2 LQKENI. J gave up 0 bases and V 3 bases, and 4 bases lay outside the gene matches. CDR3 sequence: CASSPGQGTSYEQYF. The CDR3 coding sequence is TGTGCCAGCTCACCCGGACAGGGAACCTCCTACGAGCAGTACTTC.

The rearrangement joins TRBV29-1 to TRBJ1-4, with TRBD1 matching over 7 bases. Germline CDR1 SQVTM, CDR2 ANQGSEA. V shed 7 bases and J 7 bases; nucleotides not matched to a gene: 9. This CDR3 has 13 amino acids. In DNA form, the CDR3 reads TGCAGCGCCTCGGGACAGCTCGGTGAAAAACTGTTTTTT. Protein product: CSASGQLGEKLFF.

V is TRBV5-1 and J is TRBJ1-4, with TRBD1 matching 10 bases. The CDR3 totals 13 residues. V was clipped by 3 bases and J by 8 bases; unmatched bases: 1. In germline, CDR1 is SGHRS, CDR2 YFSETQ. CDR3 coding DNA: TGCGCCAGCAGCTCGGGACAGGGGGAAAAACTGTTTTTT. Encoded protein: CASSSGQGEKLFF. The full variable domain, completed using reference TRBV5-1 and TRBJ1-4, is KAGVTQTPRYLIKTRGQQVTLSCSPISGHRSVSWYQQTPGQGLQFLFEYFSETQRNKGNFPGRFSGRQFSNSRSEMNVSTLELGDSALYLCASSSGQGEKLFFGSGTQLSVL.

This chain connects TRBV5-6 to TRBJ2-1; TRBD1 agrees at 12 bases. The trim removed 2 bases at V and 7 bases at J, leaving 16 bases unmatched. The CDR3 is 19 residues long. Germline CDR1 reads SGHDT; CDR2 reads YYEEEE. Written as DNA, the CDR3 is TGTGCCAGCAGCTTCTATCTAACTTTGGGGGACAGGGGGCAAAATGAGCAGTTCTTC. It translates to CASSFYLTLGDRGQNEQFF.

The chain recombines TRBV30 with TRBJ1-1; D uncertain. CDR3 size: 14 residues. Germline CDR1 is GTSNPN and CDR2 is SVGIG (reference sequence). The V gene lost 0 bases and the J gene lost 3 bases, with 11 bases spanning the gap. CDR3 sequence reads: CAWSVHDLDTEAFF. The CDR3 coding sequence is TGTGCCTGGAGTGTACACGATCTGGACACTGAAGCTTTCTTT.

The rearrangement links TRBV7-9 to TRBJ1-5; weak D call: TRBD1 (6 bases). This CDR3 contains 13 residues. Germline loops: CDR1 SEHNR, CDR2 FQNEAQ (reference sequence). V was clipped by 5 bases and J by 6 bases, with 11 bases between them. CDR3 sequence (DNA): TGTGCCAGCAGCCAGCAGGGGAGTCAGCCCCAGCATTTT. It encodes CASSQQGSQPQHF.

The chain carries TRBV2 and TRBJ2-3; D not certain. Germline V gene sequence: CDR1 SNHLY, CDR2 FYNNEI. The CDR3 covers 14 residues. The V end was cut by 4 bases, the J end by 1 base, with 9 bases between. In DNA, the CDR3 is TGTGCCAGCAGTGCGGTTGTTGGCACAGATACGCAGTATTTT. Protein: CASSAVVGTDTQYF.

The J gene is TRBJ1-2, the V gene TRBV5-6, with unresolved D. Trimming shortened V by 3 bases and J by 0 bases, and 24 bases separated the two germline ends. This CDR3 is built from 19 residues. Germline assignment: CDR1 SGHDT and CDR2 YYEEEE. CDR3 in amino acids: CASSSRREVGVGANYGYTF. For the CDR3, the DNA is TGTGCCAGCAGCTCCCGGCGGGAGGTCGGAGTCGGAGCTAACTATGGCTACACCTTC.

This clone came up once. V and J are TRBV6-5 and TRBJ1-1, with TRBD1 matching over 7 bases. Germline V lookup: CDR1 MNHEY, CDR2 SVGAGI. With V trimmed by 6 bases and J by 0 bases, 4 bases remained unmatched. This CDR3 region has 14 residues. The CDR3 region is CASRPGQVNTEAFF. CDR3 in DNA: TGTGCCAGCAGACCTGGACAGGTGAACACTGAAGCTTTCTTT.

This rearrangement joins TRBV5-8 to TRBJ2-7; 14 nucleotides line up with TRBD2. V was pared by 3 bases and J by 5 bases, with 1 base of the junction left unmatched. Germline V CDR1 and CDR2: SGHTS, YDEGEE. The CDR3 is made up of 14 amino acids. CDR3 nucleotide sequence: TGTGCCAGCAGCTGGGGACTAGCGGGGGACGAGCAGTACTTC. It encodes CASSWGLAGDEQYF.

This clone has a single count. The V gene is TRBV7-2, the J gene TRBJ1-1; no clear D gene. V lost 1 base to trimming and J lost 0 bases, with 9 bases between them. The CDR3 length is 15 residues. The germline gives CDR1 SGHTA, CDR2 FQGNSA. The CDR3 DNA is TGTGCCAGCAGCTTAGTAGCGGCCATGAACACTGAAGCTTTCTTT. It yields the protein CASSLVAAMNTEAFF.